This T cell receptor beta chain was retrieved from a study of blood T cell repertoires in COVID-19. About the study: COVID-19 samples from acute and convalescent phases originated in the United States, Italy and Spain. PBMCs, B-cell-depleted T cells, or T cells were the source of the cDNA or gDNA that made up the material.

As handled by the study authors: Researchers report that nucleated cell counts were estimated from reference gene primer amplification. TCRdb keeps only in-frame clones here, not all; method: immunoSEQ multiplex PCR. V, J and clone size were drawn from that table, and D and trimming were deduced from the DNA. The data hold over 150,000 clones, with approximately 90% observed a single time. Germline V gene lookup returns CDR1 MDHEN and CDR2 SYDVKM. The V segment lost 4 bases and the J segment 2 bases; nucleotides outside the gene matches: 7. The CDR3 is made up of 16 amino acids. This TCR derives from a man aged 30 to 39 with acute or convalescent COVID-19. The sequenced material came from peripheral blood. J is TRBJ1-5 and V is TRBV28; 8 nucleotides line up with TRBD1. This CDR3 is CASSSPPGQGNQPQHF. CDR3 coding DNA: TGTGCCAGCAGTTCCCCCCCGGGACAGGGCAATCAGCCCCAGCATTTT.